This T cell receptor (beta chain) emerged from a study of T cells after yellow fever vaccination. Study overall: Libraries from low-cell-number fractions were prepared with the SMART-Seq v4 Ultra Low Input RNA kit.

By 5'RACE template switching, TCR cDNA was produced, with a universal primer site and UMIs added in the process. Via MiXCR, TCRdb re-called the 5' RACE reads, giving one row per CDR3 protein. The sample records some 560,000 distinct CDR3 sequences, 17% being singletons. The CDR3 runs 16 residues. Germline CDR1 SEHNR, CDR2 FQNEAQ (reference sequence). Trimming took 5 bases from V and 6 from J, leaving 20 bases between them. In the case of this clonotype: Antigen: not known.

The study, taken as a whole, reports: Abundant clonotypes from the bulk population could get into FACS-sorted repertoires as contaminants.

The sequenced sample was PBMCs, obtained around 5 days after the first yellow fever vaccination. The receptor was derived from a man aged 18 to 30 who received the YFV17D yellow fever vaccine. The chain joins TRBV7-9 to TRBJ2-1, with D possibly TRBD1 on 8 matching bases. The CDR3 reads CASSPPGGQGGNEQFF. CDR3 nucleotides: TGTGCCAGCAGCCCCCCGGGAGGACAGGGAGGCAATGAGCAGTTCTTC.